This TCR beta chain came from a study of beta chain features in type 1 diabetes. Study-level results: TCRB CDR3 length was moderately but significantly reduced in all four CD4+ subsets of Type 1 diabetes patients.

Of the isolated RNA, all was reverse transcribed, and so the sequenced material was expressed TCRB transcripts. Data came from immunoSEQ multiplex PCR; TCRdb stores just in-frame clones and leaves some out. Among about 260,000 clones listed, about 24% were seen once. The germline V and J ends were trimmed by 4 bases and 4 bases, with 10 bases remaining between them. The CDR3 totals 13 residues. From germline, CDR1 is MNHNS and CDR2 SASEGT. In the case of this clone: Its antigen is unidentified.

This receptor was obtained from a young woman with type 1 diabetes. The specimen sequenced was naive CD4+ T cells from blood. The rearrangement uses TRBV6-1 and TRBJ2-5; possibly TRBD1 for D (6 bases). This chain's CDR3 is CASSGDTRETQYF. As DNA, the CDR3 is TGTGCCAGCAGTGGGGACACCCGAGAGACCCAGTACTTC.